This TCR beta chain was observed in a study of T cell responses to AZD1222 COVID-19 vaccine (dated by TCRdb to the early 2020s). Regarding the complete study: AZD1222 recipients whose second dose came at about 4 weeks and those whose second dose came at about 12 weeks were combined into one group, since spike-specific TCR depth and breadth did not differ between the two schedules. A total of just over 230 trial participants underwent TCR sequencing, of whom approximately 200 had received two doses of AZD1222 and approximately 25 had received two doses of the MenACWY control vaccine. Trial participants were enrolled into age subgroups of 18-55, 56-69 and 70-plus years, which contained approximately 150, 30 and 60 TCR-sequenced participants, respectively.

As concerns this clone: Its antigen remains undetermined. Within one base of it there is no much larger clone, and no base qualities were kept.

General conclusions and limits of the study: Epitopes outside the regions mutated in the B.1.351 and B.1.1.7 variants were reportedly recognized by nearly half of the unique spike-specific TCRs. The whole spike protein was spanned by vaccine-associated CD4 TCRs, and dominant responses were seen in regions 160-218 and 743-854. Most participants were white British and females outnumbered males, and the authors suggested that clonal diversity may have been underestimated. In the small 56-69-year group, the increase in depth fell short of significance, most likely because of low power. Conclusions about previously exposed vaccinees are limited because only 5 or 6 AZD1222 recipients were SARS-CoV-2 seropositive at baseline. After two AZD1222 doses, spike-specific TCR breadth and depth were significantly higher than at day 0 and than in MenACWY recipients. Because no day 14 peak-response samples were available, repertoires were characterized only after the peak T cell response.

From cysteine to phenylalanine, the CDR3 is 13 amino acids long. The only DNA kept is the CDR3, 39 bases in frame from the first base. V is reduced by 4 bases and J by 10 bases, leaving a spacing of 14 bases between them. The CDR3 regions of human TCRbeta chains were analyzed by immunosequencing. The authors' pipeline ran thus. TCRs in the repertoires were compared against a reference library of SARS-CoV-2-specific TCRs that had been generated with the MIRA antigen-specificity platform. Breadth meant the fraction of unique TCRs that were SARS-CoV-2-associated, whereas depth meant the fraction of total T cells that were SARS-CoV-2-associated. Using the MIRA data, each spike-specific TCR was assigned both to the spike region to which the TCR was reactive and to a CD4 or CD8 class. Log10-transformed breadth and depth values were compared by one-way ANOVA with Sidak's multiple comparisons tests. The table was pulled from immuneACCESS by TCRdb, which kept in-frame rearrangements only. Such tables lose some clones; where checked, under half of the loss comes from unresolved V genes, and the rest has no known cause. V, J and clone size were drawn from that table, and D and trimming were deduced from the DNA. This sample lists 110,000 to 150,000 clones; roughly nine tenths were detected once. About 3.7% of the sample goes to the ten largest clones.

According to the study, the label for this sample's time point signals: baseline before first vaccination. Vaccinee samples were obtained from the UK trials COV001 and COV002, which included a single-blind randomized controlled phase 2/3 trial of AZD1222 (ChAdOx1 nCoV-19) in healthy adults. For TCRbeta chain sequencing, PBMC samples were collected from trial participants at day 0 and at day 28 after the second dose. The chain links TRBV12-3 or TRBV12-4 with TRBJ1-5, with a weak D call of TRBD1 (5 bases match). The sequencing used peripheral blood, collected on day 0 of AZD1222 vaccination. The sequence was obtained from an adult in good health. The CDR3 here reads CASSSNSRDPQHF. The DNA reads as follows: TGTGCCAGCAGTTCAAATAGCAGGGATCCCCAGCATTTT.